Included here is one T cell receptor beta chain sequence, with context. The data stem from a study of CD8 T cells in Susac syndrome. Study-wide context: When blood was drawn, patients with Susac syndrome were on intravenous immunoglobulin alone, on corticosteroids, or therapy-naive.

The RNA, roughly 0.45 to 1 ug, was put through reverse transcription using random hexamers. One entry per CDR3 protein, called by TCRdb with MiXCR from the immunoSEQ multiplex PCR reads. The table shows about 170,000 distinct CDR3 sequences, with roughly 95% occurring only once. Looked up from germline, CDR1 is DFQATT and CDR2 is SNEGSKA (reference sequence). The CDR3 is 16 residues long. Trimming removed 5 bases at V and 3 bases at J, with 19 bases between. The clonotype originates from a human donor with Susac syndrome. Sequenced sample: CD4+ T cells from PBMCs. This rearrangement joins TRBV20-1 to TRBJ1-4, with D possibly being TRBD1 (6 bases). The CDR3 sequence is CSAPDRTGTANEKLFF. In DNA, the CDR3 is TGCAGTGCTCCCGACCGCACAGGGACGGCTAATGAAAAACTGTTTTTT.